This T cell receptor beta chain was identified in a study of T cells in narcolepsy (dated by TCRdb to 2017 to 2018). Some background on the complete study: Patients with narcolepsy type 1 or type 2 (NT1, NT2) were enrolled in the study together with healthy control donors. The study used TCR Vbeta sequencing to track clonotypes in blood and CSF while looking for autoreactive T cells in narcolepsy patients that target self-antigens of hypocretin neurons (hypocretin, TRIB2). What the work shows at the level of the full study, not this receptor alone: Certain blood memory CD4+ repertoires from patients and controls had no sequences that matched autoreactive T cell clones. Numbers of sequenced blood memory CD4+ clonotypes were comparable, with averages of about 39,494 in patients and approximately 30,000 in controls. According to the report, autoreactive clonotypes were detected serially in the blood of the same patients and of different patients, but not in healthy controls. HCRT-specific and TRIB2-specific autoreactive clonotypes were highlighted in plots that compared CD4+ T cell clonotypes in CSF versus blood from the same patient.

Memory CD4+ T cells were sorted ex vivo from peripheral blood of narcolepsy patients and healthy controls for TCR Vbeta sequencing. CDR1 SGHDN and CDR2 FVKESK were looked up in the germline V gene. The CDR3 numbers 16 residues from cysteine through phenylalanine. The read is trimmed to its CDR3 DNA, 48 bases read in frame from base 1. The V and J ends are trimmed by 1 base and 5 bases, leaving 15 bases between them. Library prep was done by the immunoSEQ multiplex PCR assay. This is the immuneACCESS table as TCRdb keeps it, with only in-frame sequences that have V and J called. A part of the clones is gone; compared with another copy, unresolved V genes explain less than half, and the rest is unexplained. Within this sample are about 32,000 clones, with less than 90% of them counted one time only. 0.66% of the sample is in the top ten clones. This clone was picked up one time. This receptor's antigen is unknown. Nothing much larger sits one base from this clone, and base qualities are not available.

Material: memory (CD45RA-) CD4+ T cells from blood. The cell subset or site label on this specimen signifies: memory T cells sorted ex vivo from peripheral blood. The source of this sequence is a human donor in good health. The V and J segments used are TRBV14 and TRBJ2-1, with the D gene possibly TRBD1 or TRBD2, each one fitting 5 bases. The base sequence is TGTGCCAGCAGCCAAGCTACGGGACGTTGGAACAATGAGCAGTTCTTC. This gives the protein CASSQATGRWNNEQFF.